This TCR beta chain was recorded in a study of T cell changes during pregnancy in multiple sclerosis. Clones were sequenced by immunoSEQ multiplex PCR, and TCRdb holds only the in-frame ones, with some missing. The data show approximately 30,000 clones, with around 90% seen just once and approximately 8% held by the top ten. Germline values: CDR1 SGHRS, CDR2 YFSETQ. This CDR3 has 20 residues. Trimming removed 2 bases from V and 0 bases from J; junction bases left unmatched: 14. This chain uses TRBV5-1 with TRBJ2-2, with 9 bases identical to TRBD1. The clonotype comes from a female donor with multiple sclerosis, enrolled in a pregnancy study. Sequenced material: CD8+ T cells from peripheral blood mononuclear cells, taken before pregnancy. CDR3 nucleotides: TGCGCCAGCAGCTTTACCGGGGACAGGGACAAAAACGCGAACACCGGGGAGCTGTTTTTT. Protein sequence: CASSFTGDRDKNANTGELFF.